This paragraph reports one TCR beta chain. PCR employed 60 Vbeta and 13 Jbeta primers. The protocol was immunoSEQ multiplex PCR, while the TCRdb copy is restricted to in-frame clones and leaves out a portion. The sample lists more than 100,000 clones; approximately 72% were seen once. This sample was included in a study of cytomegalovirus exposure and HLA in healthy donors. Sequencing was done on a sample of PBMCs. The TCR comes from a woman aged 40 to 49 in good health and CMV-seropositive.

The CDR3 DNA sequence: TGTGCCACCGAGCTGACTAACTATGGCTACACCTTC. As protein: CATELTNYGYTF. The V gene is TRBV2, the J gene TRBJ1-2, with D unclear. Germline CDR1 SNHLY, CDR2 FYNNEI. The CDR3 runs 12 residues. V was shortened by 10 bases and J by 0 bases, with 9 bases between the two germline ends.